The 18 T cell receptor beta chains in this list originate from one sample, sequenced in a study of T cells in Graves' hyperthyroidism and ophthalmopathy. It was RNA transcripts that yielded the amplified TCR beta CDR3 regions. A first-round RT-PCR of the TCR CDR3 used the HTBI primer set. A single record per CDR3 protein comes from TCRdb applying MiXCR to the multiplex PCR reads. The sample lists around 690,000 distinct CDR3 sequences, around 21% occurring once. The source material was blood. All receptors come from a man younger than 40 with Graves' ophthalmopathy.

This rearrangement joins TRBV9 to TRBJ1-4; unclear D gene. V was shortened by 0 bases and J by 7 bases, with 13 bases between the two germline ends. The CDR3 contains 15 residues. The germline V gene encodes CDR1 SGDLS and CDR2 YYNGEE. The CDR3 bases are TGTGCCAGCAGCGTAGACACCACTGGAGTTGAAAAACTGTTTTTT. Its translation is CASSVDTTGVEKLFF.

This sequence joins TRBV6-2 or TRBV6-3 and TRBJ1-3, with TRBD1 matching over 9 bases. CDR3 length: 18 amino acids. In germline, CDR1 is MNHEY, CDR2 SVGEGT. V trimming: 2 bases; J trimming: 5 bases; junction bases outside the gene matches: 13. The CDR3 spells CASSYLRAGTGLRNTIYF. DNA for the CDR3: TGTGCCAGCAGTTACCTACGGGCCGGGACAGGGTTAAGAAACACCATATATTTT.

This chain joins TRBV20-1 and TRBJ1-4, with D possibly TRBD1 on 5 matching bases. Trimming took 3 bases from V and 8 from J, leaving 22 bases between them. This CDR3 region has 16 residues. Germline values: CDR1 DFQATT, CDR2 SNEGSKA (reference sequence). The CDR3 sequence is CSARLGTASLKEKLFF. As DNA, the CDR3 is TGCAGTGCTAGGTTAGGGACGGCTTCCCTCAAGGAAAAACTGTTTTTT.

This clonotype was picked up a small number of times. This sequence joins TRBV20-1 and TRBJ2-3; tentatively, D is TRBD2 (6 bases). V lost 2 bases and J 9 bases, leaving 15 bases between the germline ends. The CDR3 is 13 residues long. Germline-derived CDR1 and CDR2 are DFQATT and SNEGSKA (reference sequence). The CDR3 nucleotides read TGCAGTGCTAGACTACTAGCAGTGTACACGCAGTATTTT. This translates into CSARLLAVYTQYF.

At least ten counts were recorded for this clonotype. This chain links TRBV2 with TRBJ2-6; D is tentatively TRBD1 or TRBD2 (5 bases each). Trimming stripped 8 bases from V and 3 bases from J, with 17 bases between. Germline CDR1 is SNHLY and CDR2 is FYNNEI. There are 16 residues in the CDR3. The CDR3 sequence: CASLARGAGGANVLTF. CDR3 nucleotides: TGTGCCAGCTTGGCGAGGGGCGCAGGTGGGGCCAACGTCCTGACTTTC. Variable domain in full (rest from reference TRBV2 and TRBJ2-6): EPEVTQTPSHQVTQMGQEVILRCVPISNHLYFYWYRQILGQKVEFLVSFYNNEISEKSEIFDDQFSVERPDGSNFTLKIRSTKLEDSAMYFCASLARGAGGANVLTFGAGSRLTVL.

The chain carries TRBV7-3 and TRBJ2-2; D perhaps matches TRBD1 (5 bases). The V and J ends lost 7 bases and 4 bases respectively, with 10 bases between them. This CDR3 comprises 13 residues. In germline, CDR1 is SGHTA, CDR2 FQGTGA. Here the CDR3 reads CASTDDSTGELFF. Written as DNA, the CDR3 is TGTGCCAGCACCGACGACAGCACCGGGGAGCTGTTTTTT.

Concerning this clonotype itself: One end of the junction varies from germline; a read error may be responsible. This chain connects TRBV28 to TRBJ2-1, with D possibly called TRBD1 or TRBD2 (6 bases each). Germline V gives CDR1 MDHEN, CDR2 SYDVKM. The CDR3 sequence is 11 residues long. The CDR3 spells CASKFGGGMVF. The CDR3, as DNA: TGTGCCAGCAAGTTCGGGGGCGGGATGGTCTTC.

Concerning this clonotype: It may be a read error: a sequence one base away is much more abundant. The chain links TRBV6-5 to TRBJ2-1, with 7 positions matching TRBD2. Germline values: CDR1 MNHEY, CDR2 SVGAGI. This CDR3 is built from 15 residues. Trimming at V came to 6 bases and at J to 5 bases, leaving 10 bases not matched to a gene. CDR3 in DNA: TGTGCCAGCAGCTACCAAGAGACTAGCCACAATGAGCAGTTCTTC. As protein: CASSYQETSHNEQFF.

This clonotype came up a few times. This rearrangement joins TRBV20-1 to TRBJ2-7, with 9 bases identical to TRBD2. The CDR3 is 15 residues long. The germline gives CDR1 DFQATT, CDR2 SNEGSKA (reference sequence). The trim removed 4 bases at V and 5 bases at J, leaving 12 bases unmatched. Written as DNA, the CDR3 is TGCAGTGCTACCGCCCCAGCTAGCGGGATCAACGAGCAGTACTTC. Encoded protein: CSATAPASGINEQYF.

This clonotype was seen many times. The chain has TRBV30 and TRBJ2-1; TRBD1 aligns across 10 bases. Trimming cost V 1 base and J 7 bases; bases outside gene matches: 4. The length of the CDR3 is 14 residues. CDR1 GTSNPN and CDR2 SVGIG come from the germline V gene (reference sequence). The CDR3 bases are TGTGCCTGGAGTGGGACAGGGGGGGGAAATGAGCAGTTCTTC. The encoded protein is CAWSGTGGGNEQFF.

Only a few counts were recorded for this clonotype. The chain is built from TRBV14 and TRBJ1-4; possible D gene TRBD1, 5 bases. Germline V gene lookup returns CDR1 SGHDN and CDR2 FVKESK. The CDR3 contains 15 residues. V was clipped by 3 bases and J by 6 bases, with 14 bases between them. CDR3 in amino acids: CASSQRSRVDEKLFF. CDR3 nucleotide sequence: TGTGCCAGCAGCCAGCGGTCCAGGGTGGATGAAAAACTGTTTTTT.

The chain combines TRBV6-1 with TRBJ2-5; D unresolved. This CDR3 is built from 16 residues. The germline V gene encodes CDR1 MNHNS and CDR2 SASEGT. Trimming removed 3 bases at V and 4 bases at J, with 18 bases between. The CDR3, as DNA: TGTGCCAGCAGTGAGATCGGTAGCCCCAGTCGAGAGACCCAGTACTTC. This translates into CASSEIGSPSRETQYF.

This chain connects TRBV5-6 to TRBJ2-6; D may be TRBD1 or TRBD2 (5 bases each). This CDR3 is built from 17 residues. Trimming pared 3 bases from V and 1 base from J, leaving 14 bases between. Germline V gene sequence: CDR1 SGHDT, CDR2 YYEEEE. The CDR3 DNA is TGTGCCAGCAGCTCGTCTACTAGACAGTCTGGGGCCAACGTCCTGACTTTC. Protein sequence: CASSSSTRQSGANVLTF.

The rearrangement joins TRBV2 to TRBJ1-6; D remains ambiguous. The CDR3 spans 15 residues. V gave up 3 bases and J gave up 6 bases, with 12 bases separating them. Per germline, CDR1 SNHLY and CDR2 FYNNEI. The CDR3 reads CASSEGVPINSPLHF. The CDR3 nucleotides are TGTGCCAGCAGTGAGGGTGTCCCGATTAATTCACCCCTCCACTTT.

The chain is built from TRBV2 and TRBJ2-1, with a weak D call TRBD1 (7 bases). In germline, CDR1 is SNHLY, CDR2 FYNNEI. Trimming shortened V by 4 bases and J by 6 bases, and 25 bases separated the two germline ends. This CDR3 has 18 amino acids. CDR3 DNA sequence: TGTGCCAGCAGTGGCGTGGGTCGGCGGGACAGTCCCTCCAATGAGCAGTTCTTC. Its protein product is CASSGVGRRDSPSNEQFF.

Only a few counts were recorded for this clonotype. The gene calls are TRBV29-1 and TRBJ2-1; TRBD2 matches 7 bases. CDR1 is SQVTM, CDR2 ANQGSEA, per germline. The CDR3 covers 12 residues. The V gene end was trimmed by 7 bases and the J gene end by 9 bases; junction bases not matched to a gene: 9. For the CDR3, the DNA is TGCAGCGCCCGGGGAGGGCCGGGTGAGCAGTTCTTC. Translating it yields CSARGGPGEQFF.

CDR3 in amino acids: CASSEVPGGKMRDEQYF. The CDR3 DNA reads as TGTGCCAGCAGTGAAGTCCCAGGTGGTAAAATGAGGGACGAGCAGTACTTC. V is TRBV6-1 and J is TRBJ2-7, with TRBD2 as a possible D gene (5 bases). Germline values: CDR1 MNHNS, CDR2 SASEGT. V dropped 1 base and J dropped 5 bases, with 21 bases sitting between them. The CDR3 sequence is 17 residues long.

The chain uses TRBV6-2 or TRBV6-3 and TRBJ1-5; D ambiguous. The V and J ends lost 5 bases and 2 bases respectively, with 10 bases between them. CDR1 MNHEY and CDR2 SVGEGT come from the germline V gene. The CDR3 totals 14 residues. The CDR3 spells CASSPLYGNQPQHF. Written as DNA, the CDR3 is TGTGCCAGCAGTCCGTTATACGGCAATCAGCCCCAGCATTTT.